These 14 T cell receptor beta chains came from one sample sequenced in a study of control samples from healthy donors and cancer patients. Measured with immunoSEQ multiplex PCR; TCRdb has only the in-frame clones, and not every one. Among 15,000 to 19,000 clones listed, about 90% were seen once. Sequenced material: PBMCs. These receptors all stem from a woman in her 70s with colorectal cancer.

J is TRBJ1-1 and V is TRBV7-9; the match to TRBD1 covers 7 bases. Germline values: CDR1 SEHNR, CDR2 FQNEAQ (reference sequence). With 4 bases clipped from V and 4 bases from J, the junction kept 12 bases outside the gene matches. This CDR3 comprises 16 residues. This CDR3 is CASSSTGARMRTEAFF. The CDR3 DNA reads TGTGCCAGCAGCTCAACAGGGGCCAGGATGCGCACTGAAGCTTTCTTT. Drawing the rest from reference TRBV7-9 and TRBJ1-1, the complete variable domain is DTGVSQNPRHKITKRGQNVTFRCDPISEHNRLYWYRQTLGQGPEFLTYFQNEAQLEKSRLLSDRFSAERPKGSFSTLEIQRTEQGDSAMYLCASSSTGARMRTEAFFGQGTRLTVV.

This clone has more than one count but fewer than ten. The chain is built from TRBV29-1 and TRBJ2-2; a possible D gene is TRBD2 (6 bases). This CDR3 has 12 residues. Looked up from germline, CDR1 is SQVTM and CDR2 is ANQGSEA. V lost 7 bases, J lost 7 bases, and 13 bases lay in between. DNA for the CDR3: TGCAGCGCCGTTAGCGGAAACGGGGAGCTGTTTTTT. This encodes CSAVSGNGELFF.

This rearrangement joins TRBV7-9 to TRBJ2-5; 11 bases line up with TRBD2. The V gene end was trimmed by 1 base and the J gene end by 1 base; junction bases not matched to a gene: 2. Germline CDR1 reads SEHNR; CDR2 reads FQNEAQ (reference sequence). This CDR3 comprises 16 residues. CDR3 sequence: CASSLGTSGSQETQYF. The CDR3 DNA follows: TGTGCCAGCAGCTTAGGGACTAGCGGGTCCCAAGAGACCCAGTACTTC. The full variable domain, rest sourced from reference TRBV7-9 and TRBJ2-5, is DTGVSQNPRHKITKRGQNVTFRCDPISEHNRLYWYRQTLGQGPEFLTYFQNEAQLEKSRLLSDRFSAERPKGSFSTLEIQRTEQGDSAMYLCASSLGTSGSQETQYFGPGTRLLVL.

The rearrangement links TRBV5-6 to TRBJ2-1; the match to TRBD2 covers 8 bases. The V and J ends lost 4 bases and 4 bases, in that order; junction bases with no gene match: 19. Germline V lookup: CDR1 SGHDT, CDR2 YYEEEE. The CDR3 has 19 residues. The CDR3 coding sequence is TGTGCCAGCAGCCCGCCCCTTGGCGGGGGGAGCCTGGGGTACAATGAGCAGTTCTTC. Translating it yields CASSPPLGGGSLGYNEQFF.

A word on this clone: A junction boundary mismatches the germline segment, possibly from a read error. The chain carries TRBV4-3 and TRBJ2-1; D unresolved. Per germline, CDR1 LGHNA and CDR2 YSLEER. The CDR3 extends over 17 amino acids. Here the CDR3 reads CASSQDLVTGSNNEQFF. The CDR3 DNA sequence: TGCGCCAGCAGCCAAGATCTTGTAACGGGCTCCAACAATGAGCAGTTCTTC.

The rearrangement links TRBV2 to TRBJ2-7; TRBD1 matches at 8 bases. Germline lookup yields CDR1 SNHLY and CDR2 FYNNEI. With 5 bases clipped from V and 4 bases from J, the junction kept 4 bases outside the gene matches. The CDR3 loop spans 13 amino acids. The CDR3 coding sequence is TGTGCCAGCAGTAGGGACAGGCAGTACGAGCAGTACTTC. Translated: CASSRDRQYEQYF.

The V and J genes are TRBV4-3 and TRBJ1-3, with a tentative D call TRBD1 (6 bases). V was clipped by 1 base and J by 4 bases, with 8 bases between them. The CDR3 covers 14 residues. CDR1 and CDR2 from the germline V gene are LGHNA and YSLEER. CDR3 region: CASSQGGPGNTIYF. In DNA form, the CDR3 reads TGCGCCAGCAGCCAAGGGGGGCCCGGAAACACCATATATTTT.

The chain joins TRBV4-1 to TRBJ2-1; 9 bases align to TRBD2. This CDR3 region has 15 residues. Germline V gives CDR1 MGHRA, CDR2 YSYEKL. The junction had 7 bases not matched to a gene; V was cut back by 4 bases and J by 6 bases. CDR3 sequence reads: CASSPGLARTNEQFF. The CDR3 DNA follows: TGCGCCAGCAGCCCCGGACTAGCGCGGACCAATGAGCAGTTCTTC.

The CDR3, as DNA: TGTGCCACCAGCAGAGCGGGGGCCTCAACTAATGAAAAACTGTTTTTT. This codes for CATSRAGASTNEKLFF. This sequence joins TRBV15 and TRBJ1-4; maybe TRBD1 (6 bases). CDR3 size: 16 residues. V lost 1 base to trimming and J lost 0 bases, with 9 bases between them. The germline CDR1 and CDR2 sequences are LNHNV and YYDKDF (reference sequence).

This clone was counted a single time. The chain recombines TRBV18 with TRBJ2-3; 7 nucleotides match TRBD1. This CDR3 has 12 amino acids. Per the germline V gene, CDR1 is KGHSH and CDR2 is LQKENI. V dropped 6 bases and J dropped 6; count of bases not matched to a gene: 3. The CDR3 nucleotides are TGTGCCAGCTCGGAACAGGGGGATACGCAGTATTTT. It codes for CASSEQGDTQYF.

This sequence joins TRBV5-1 and TRBJ2-1; maybe TRBD2 (6 bases). The CDR3 has 16 residues. Germline V CDR1 and CDR2: SGHRS, YFSETQ. Between the trimmed V and J ends, which lost 4 bases and 6 bases, there was a span of 20 bases. This CDR3 reads CASSPRGSGLFNEQFF. The DNA of the CDR3 is TGCGCCAGCAGCCCCCGGGGTAGCGGCTTGTTCAATGAGCAGTTCTTC.

V is TRBV10-3 and J is TRBJ2-7, with 8 positions matching TRBD1. The CDR3 extends over 15 amino acids. Per germline, CDR1 ENHRY and CDR2 SYGVKD. The J segment lost 6 bases and the V segment lost 3 bases, leaving 10 bases of the junction unmatched. CDR3 protein: CAISDSLGQAPEQYF. The CDR3 nucleotides are TGTGCCATCAGTGATTCCCTGGGACAGGCCCCCGAGCAGTACTTC.

The V call is TRBV19, the J call TRBJ1-6; a possible D gene is TRBD1 (6 bases). CDR3 size: 15 residues. V lost 3 bases and J lost 9, with 15 bases in between. Germline V gene sequence: CDR1 LNHDA, CDR2 SQIVND (reference sequence). This chain's CDR3 is CASSMRGGWGSPLHF. CDR3 sequence (DNA): TGTGCCAGTAGTATGAGGGGGGGATGGGGTTCACCCCTCCACTTT.

The V call is TRBV5-1, the J call TRBJ2-1; TRBD1 might be the D (6 bases). This CDR3 region has 16 residues. V was clipped by 4 bases and J by 3 bases, with 17 bases between them. Germline V gene data show CDR1 as SGHRS and CDR2 as YFSETQ. The CDR3: CASSRSQGIVYNEQFF. The CDR3 region has the DNA TGCGCCAGCAGCCGTTCACAGGGAATCGTCTACAATGAGCAGTTCTTC. Combining the CDR3 with reference TRBV5-1 and TRBJ2-1 gives the whole variable domain KAGVTQTPRYLIKTRGQQVTLSCSPISGHRSVSWYQQTPGQGLQFLFEYFSETQRNKGNFPGRFSGRQFSNSRSEMNVSTLELGDSALYLCASSRSQGIVYNEQFFGPGTRLTVL.